This entry lists 29 T cell receptor beta chains sequenced from one sample in a study of lymphopenia after photon versus proton radiotherapy. Sequencing was performed with immunoSEQ multiplex PCR; in TCRdb, only in-frame clones are kept and a portion is missing. The sample gives 25,000 to 35,000 clones, about 94% of which show up once; about 0.72% is in the top ten. The sequencing here drew on peripheral blood, taken from a patient treated with photon-based radiotherapy. The receptors here all came from a woman between 45 and 60 years old with cholangiocarcinoma.

The chain couples TRBV7-2 to TRBJ2-2; D possibly corresponds to TRBD2 (6 bases). The CDR3 has 14 amino acids. CDR1 SGHTA and CDR2 FQGNSA come from the germline V gene. The V gene lost 4 bases and the J gene lost 7 bases, with 13 bases spanning the gap. This CDR3 reads CASSSEAAGGELFF. The CDR3 DNA sequence: TGTGCCAGCAGCTCCGAGGCAGCGGGCGGGGAGCTGTTTTTT.

The chain has TRBV9 and TRBJ1-2; D call uncertain. Deletions cut 5 bases from V and 10 bases from J, with 15 bases between. The CDR3 consists of 12 residues. Germline assignment: CDR1 SGDLS and CDR2 YYNGEE. The CDR3: CASSATQGYYTF. The CDR3 coding sequence is TGTGCCAGCAGTGCCACGCAAGGGTACTACACCTTC.

The chain recombines TRBV6-5 with TRBJ2-7; 10 bases agree with TRBD1. The junction had 7 bases not matched to a gene; V was cut back by 4 bases and J by 7 bases. The CDR3 is 14 residues long. Germline V lookup: CDR1 MNHEY, CDR2 SVGAGI. CDR3 region: CASSSRDRGFEQYF. CDR3 nucleotide sequence: TGTGCCAGCAGTTCCCGGGACAGGGGCTTTGAGCAGTACTTC.

V is TRBV5-4 and J is TRBJ1-1; the D gene is possibly TRBD1 (5 bases). The length of the CDR3 is 15 residues. The V and J ends lost 3 bases and 1 base respectively, with 13 bases between them. Germline CDR1 SGHNT, CDR2 YYREEE (reference sequence). Here the CDR3 DNA reads TGTGCCAGCAGCTCAGCGGAAACAGGGAACACTGAAGCTTTCTTT. This sequence encodes CASSSAETGNTEAFF.

The V gene is TRBV19, the J gene TRBJ1-5; a weak D match, TRBD1 (6 bases). The V end lost 3 bases, the J end lost 7 bases, and 16 bases lay between the germline ends. The germline gives CDR1 LNHDA, CDR2 SQIVND (reference sequence). The CDR3 has 15 residues. CDR3 bases: TGTGCCAGTAGTATTGAGGGGGGGCTAGGACAGCCCCAGCATTTT. This translates into CASSIEGGLGQPQHF.

As regards this clone: The junction and the germline gene differ at one end; a read error may be behind it. Other DNA sequences in this specimen translate into the identical CDR3. The V and J genes are TRBV2 and TRBJ1-1; a weak D match, TRBD1 (5 bases). This CDR3 has 12 amino acids. Per the germline V gene, CDR1 is SNHLY and CDR2 is FYNNEI. The CDR3 coding sequence is TGTGCCAGCAGTGCGCAGGGAATTGAAGCCTTCTTT. Translating gives CASSAQGIEAFF.

This chain connects TRBV5-1 to TRBJ2-5; no definite D call. Between the trimmed V and J ends, which lost 1 base and 2 bases, there was a span of 9 bases. The CDR3 loop spans 14 amino acids. CDR1 SGHRS and CDR2 YFSETQ come from the germline V gene. CDR3 DNA: TGCGCCAGCAGCTTGTTCGGAACACAAGAGACCCAGTACTTC. The encoded protein is CASSLFGTQETQYF.

The chain recombines TRBV4-3 with TRBJ2-7, with D uncertain. The V end was cut by 1 base, the J end by 4 bases, with 20 bases between. Germline assignment: CDR1 LGHNA and CDR2 YSLEER. The length of the CDR3 is 17 residues. The CDR3 DNA sequence: TGCGCCAGCAGCCAAGCCTTGGAGCTCCTACCTCCATACGAGCAGTACTTC. Protein sequence: CASSQALELLPPYEQYF.

The J gene is TRBJ1-6, the V gene TRBV6-6; D is uncertain. The CDR3 runs to 14 residues. Looked up from germline, CDR1 is MNHNY and CDR2 is SVGAGI (reference sequence). The ends were cut back, 2 bases at V and 7 bases at J, with 9 bases in the middle. The CDR3, as DNA: TGTGCCAGCAGTTACCTGACCTCCAATTCACCCCTCCACTTT. Translating gives CASSYLTSNSPLHF.

The chain combines TRBV27 with TRBJ2-7, with no clear D. The germline V and J ends were trimmed by 2 bases and 1 base, with 6 bases remaining between them. The germline V gene encodes CDR1 MNHEY and CDR2 SMNVEV (reference sequence). This CDR3 contains 13 residues. The CDR3 region is CASSLAASYEQYF. Written as DNA, the CDR3 is TGTGCCAGCAGTTTAGCGGCGTCCTACGAGCAGTACTTC.

About this clone: Additional DNA sequences in this sample encode the identical CDR3. In DNA form, the CDR3 reads TGCGCCAGCAGCTTGGGAAGGAGCACAGATACGCAGTATTTT. Residues: CASSLGRSTDTQYF. V is TRBV5-1 and J is TRBJ2-3; D is unclear. The CDR3 is 14 amino acids. V shed 0 bases and J shed 0 bases, with 5 bases lying between them. The germline V gene encodes CDR1 SGHRS and CDR2 YFSETQ. The full variable domain, rest sourced from reference TRBV5-1 and TRBJ2-3, is KAGVTQTPRYLIKTRGQQVTLSCSPISGHRSVSWYQQTPGQGLQFLFEYFSETQRNKGNFPGRFSGRQFSNSRSEMNVSTLELGDSALYLCASSLGRSTDTQYFGPGTRLTVL.

This sequence joins TRBV10-2 and TRBJ1-2; 10 nucleotides line up with TRBD1. The junction had 15 bases not matched to a gene; V was cut back by 6 bases and J by 8 bases. CDR3 size: 16 residues. Germline-derived CDR1 and CDR2 are WSHSY and SAAADI. CDR3 region: CASRPEAGQGRSGYTF. Here the CDR3 DNA reads TGCGCCAGCAGACCCGAAGCGGGACAGGGGCGTTCAGGCTACACCTTC.

Only one count was recorded for this clone. V is TRBV6-6 and J is TRBJ1-5, with 10 nucleotides matching TRBD1. CDR3 length: 15 residues. The junction had 2 bases not matched to a gene; V was cut back by 0 bases and J by 6 bases. Germline lookup yields CDR1 MNHNY and CDR2 SVGAGI (reference sequence). For the CDR3, the DNA is TGTGCCAGCAGTTACTCCGGACAGGGGGTTCAGCCCCAGCATTTT. It is translated as CASSYSGQGVQPQHF.

The genes are TRBV5-6 and TRBJ1-2; no clear D gene. Germline loops: CDR1 SGHDT, CDR2 YYEEEE. V lost 0 bases and J 3 bases, leaving 18 bases between the germline ends. The CDR3 totals 17 residues. The CDR3: CASSLVSGISTDYGYTF. The CDR3 DNA reads as TGTGCCAGCAGCTTGGTTTCCGGGATCTCAACTGACTATGGCTACACCTTC.

The V gene is TRBV7-2, the J gene TRBJ1-2, with TRBD1 as a possible D gene (5 bases). Trimming took off 5 bases at V and 3 bases at J, with 10 bases between the two ends. The CDR3 contains 13 residues. CDR1 and CDR2 (germline): SGHTA, FQGNSA. In DNA form, the CDR3 reads TGTGCCAGCAGCCCACAGGATTACTATGGCTACACCTTC. Translation: CASSPQDYYGYTF.

The genes are TRBV19 and TRBJ1-1; D unclear. This CDR3 is built from 14 residues. Trimming stripped 4 bases from V and 0 bases from J, with 9 bases between. The germline gives CDR1 LNHDA, CDR2 SQIVND (reference sequence). DNA of the CDR3: TGTGCCAGTAGTAGTGGGTTTGTGAACACTGAAGCTTTCTTT. Its translation: CASSSGFVNTEAFF.

The chain couples TRBV15 to TRBJ1-6; D not certain. CDR1 LNHNV and CDR2 YYDKDF come from the germline V gene (reference sequence). The CDR3 is 14 residues long. Trimming left V 1 base short and J 8 bases short, with 9 bases between. CDR3 residues: CATSRAGKDSPLHF. DNA for the CDR3: TGTGCCACCAGCAGAGCGGGAAAGGATTCACCCCTCCACTTT. Full variable domain (missing parts from reference TRBV15 and TRBJ1-6): DAMVIQNPRYQVTQFGKPVTLSCSQTLNHNVMYWYQQKSSQAPKLLFHYYDKDFNNEADTPDNFQSRRPNTSFCFLDIRSPGLGDTAMYLCATSRAGKDSPLHFGNGTRLTVT.

J is TRBJ1-5 and V is TRBV4-1, with TRBD1 matching over 7 bases. Trimming cost V 5 bases and J 7 bases; bases outside gene matches: 8. The germline CDR1 and CDR2 sequences are MGHRA and YSYEKL. This CDR3 comprises 14 residues. The chain's CDR3 is CASSYDRAAQPQHF. The CDR3 bases are TGCGCCAGCAGCTACGACAGGGCTGCGCAGCCCCAGCATTTT.

The chain is built from TRBV4-3 and TRBJ2-1, with D perhaps matching TRBD1 (5 bases). In germline, CDR1 is LGHNA, CDR2 YSLEER. Trimming took off 1 base at V and 14 bases at J, with 18 bases between the two ends. The CDR3 runs to 14 residues. The CDR3 loop reads CASSQGSLTDPKFF. CDR3 DNA sequence: TGCGCCAGCAGCCAAGGATCATTGACAGACCCGAAGTTCTTC.

The J gene is TRBJ1-4, the V gene TRBV7-2; maybe TRBD1 (6 bases). The V gene's germline CDR1 is SGHTA and CDR2 FQGNSA. This CDR3 has 16 amino acids. Trimming shortened V by 5 bases and J by 8 bases, and 21 bases separated the two germline ends. CDR3 in DNA: TGTGCCAGCAGCCTCGGGGGGGCCAGGGGAGGCGAAAAACTGTTTTTT. This sequence encodes CASSLGGARGGEKLFF.

The chain recombines TRBV4-3 with TRBJ2-7, with D perhaps matching TRBD1 (6 bases). V shed 6 bases and J shed 2 bases, with 23 bases lying between them. This CDR3 is built from 17 residues. Germline V gene data show CDR1 as LGHNA and CDR2 as YSLEER. DNA of the CDR3: TGCGCCAGCAGTCTTACGGACAGTACGATACTTCCCTACGAGCAGTACTTC. Residues: CASSLTDSTILPYEQYF.

DNA for the CDR3: TGCGCCAGCAGTTTCCAACCGAACACTGAAGCTTTCTTT. Encoded protein: CASSFQPNTEAFF. V and J are TRBV10-1 and TRBJ1-1; no reliable D call. From germline, CDR1 is WNHNN and CDR2 SYGVQD (reference sequence). V dropped 5 bases and J dropped 1 base, with 8 bases sitting between them. This CDR3 spans 13 amino acids.

A few counts support this clone. The rearrangement joins TRBV5-4 to TRBJ2-7; D assignment may be TRBD1 or TRBD2 (5 bases each). The CDR3 is made up of 14 amino acids. CDR1 SGHNT and CDR2 YYREEE come from the germline V gene (reference sequence). The ends were cut back, 5 bases at V and 5 bases at J, with 17 bases in the middle. CDR3 protein: CASRPGRKRDEQYF. The CDR3 nucleotides read TGTGCCAGCAGGCCGGGACGGAAGAGAGACGAGCAGTACTTC.

This clone was seen more than once but under ten times. The V and J genes are TRBV2 and TRBJ1-2; a possible D gene is TRBD1 (6 bases). In germline, CDR1 is SNHLY, CDR2 FYNNEI. The CDR3 loop spans 13 amino acids. V lost 7 bases and J lost 4, with 13 bases in between. The CDR3 bases are TGTGCCAGCAACCCTCGGACAGCCTATGGCTACACCTTC. This gives the protein CASNPRTAYGYTF.

This chain links TRBV9 with TRBJ1-1; D remains ambiguous. The CDR3 is made up of 14 amino acids. Germline-derived CDR1 and CDR2 are SGDLS and YYNGEE. Trimming removed 1 base at V and 4 bases at J, with 11 bases between. CDR3 protein: CASSVSVVATEAFF. The CDR3 nucleotides read TGTGCCAGCAGCGTATCGGTAGTTGCCACTGAAGCTTTCTTT.

The chain uses TRBV11-2 and TRBJ1-5; D remains unclear. The CDR3 is 14 residues long. V lost 3 bases to trimming and J lost 3 bases, with 9 bases between them. CDR1 and CDR2 from the germline V gene are SGHAT and FQNNGV. The CDR3 sequence is CASSLDGPNQPQHF. The CDR3 region has the DNA TGTGCCAGCAGCTTGGACGGTCCCAATCAGCCCCAGCATTTT.

This sequence joins TRBV30 and TRBJ1-2; 10 bases line up with TRBD1. Germline lookup yields CDR1 GTSNPN and CDR2 SVGIG (reference sequence). Trimming at V came to 5 bases and at J to 4 bases, leaving 7 bases not matched to a gene. This CDR3 region has 14 residues. In DNA, the CDR3 is TGTGCCTGGGGTCGGGACAGGGGAGGCTATGGCTACACCTTC. Translation: CAWGRDRGGYGYTF. Using reference TRBV30 and TRBJ1-2 for the parts outside the CDR3, the full variable domain is SQTIHQWPATLVQPVGSPLSLECTVEGTSNPNLYWYRQAAGRGLQLLFYSVGIGQISSEVPQNLSASRPQDRQFILSSKKLLLSDSGFYLCAWGRDRGGYGYTFGSGTRLTVV.

V is TRBV7-2 and J is TRBJ1-3; TRBD1 matches at 7 bases. The CDR3 consists of 16 residues. V gave up 6 bases and J gave up 4 bases; unmatched junction bases: 12. Germline-derived CDR1 and CDR2 are SGHTA and FQGNSA. The CDR3 protein is CASSLSGGADGNTIYF. The CDR3 region has the DNA TGTGCCAGCAGTTTATCAGGGGGGGCTGACGGAAACACCATATATTTT.

The chain joins TRBV25-1 to TRBJ1-3; no reliable D call. The CDR3 spans 15 residues. Looked up from germline, CDR1 is MGHDK and CDR2 is SYGVNS. The ends were cut back, 4 bases at V and 2 bases at J, with 12 bases in the middle. For the CDR3, the DNA is TGTGCCAGCAGTGTAGGTCAGAACCCTGGAAACACCATATATTTT. Its translation: CASSVGQNPGNTIYF.